One sample yielded the 17 T cell receptor beta chains listed below, sequenced in a study of T cells after yellow fever vaccination. One entry per CDR3 protein, called by TCRdb with MiXCR from the 5' RACE reads. The sample lists 140,000 to 150,000 distinct CDR3 sequences, around 6.3% occurring once. Source: CD4+ T cells sorted from PBMCs, taken 10 days after the yellow fever booster vaccination. These receptors all stem from a man aged 30-40 years who received the YFV17D yellow fever vaccine.

This chain uses TRBV20-1 with TRBJ2-3, with 10 bases identical to TRBD2. This CDR3 has 17 residues. Germline-derived CDR1 and CDR2 are DFQATT and SNEGSKA (reference sequence). V was clipped by 0 bases and J by 5 bases; unmatched bases: 11. CDR3 DNA: TGCAGTGCTAGAGATCAGGGGAGCGGGAGGGCCGGAGATACGCAGTATTTT. Amino acid sequence: CSARDQGSGRAGDTQYF.

Of note for this clonotype: A junction end diverges from the germline sequence, so it may reflect a read error. This rearrangement joins TRBV7-2 to TRBJ2-3, with TRBD2 matching over 10 bases. CDR3 length: 16 residues. Germline assignment: CDR1 SGHTA and CDR2 FQGNSA. The CDR3 is CACSLGAGGPKDTQYF. DNA of the CDR3: TGTGCCTGCAGCTTAGGAGCGGGAGGGCCTAAAGATACGCAGTATTTT.

This clonotype was counted ten times or more. The J gene is TRBJ2-5, the V gene TRBV12-3 or TRBV12-4; TRBD2 agrees at 8 bases. The V and J ends lost 1 base and 0 bases, in that order; junction bases with no gene match: 4. The length of the CDR3 is 16 residues. CDR3 amino acids: CASSLGLAGYQETQYF. DNA for the CDR3: TGTGCCAGCAGTTTAGGGCTAGCGGGTTACCAAGAGACCCAGTACTTC.

This clonotype was picked up a small number of times. The chain recombines TRBV12-3 or TRBV12-4 with TRBJ2-2; D unclear. The V end lost 0 bases, the J end lost 4 bases, and 6 bases lay between the germline ends. The CDR3 has 14 amino acids. CDR3 region: CASSLAQPTGELFF. The CDR3 region has the DNA TGTGCCAGCAGTTTAGCACAACCCACCGGGGAGCTGTTTTTT.

The rearrangement joins TRBV5-5 to TRBJ2-1; the match to TRBD2 covers 10 bases. The J segment lost 8 bases and the V segment lost 2 bases, leaving 13 bases of the junction unmatched. The CDR3 length is 17 residues. Germline V lookup: CDR1 SGHKS, CDR2 YYEKEE (reference sequence). CDR3 DNA: TGTGCCAGCAGCTTATTGATAAGCGGGAGGGCCGGGGATGAGCAGTTCTTC. Translating gives CASSLLISGRAGDEQFF.

This clonotype was detected ten times or more. V gene TRBV3-1 combines with J gene TRBJ1-1; D may be TRBD1 (5 bases). Trimming took off 4 bases at V and 1 base at J, with 13 bases between the two ends. The germline V gene encodes CDR1 LGHDT and CDR2 YNNKEL (reference sequence). The CDR3 covers 15 residues. The CDR3 DNA follows: TGTGCCAGCAGCCCAACGACAGAGACGAACACTGAAGCTTTCTTT. This codes for CASSPTTETNTEAFF.

This clonotype was picked up many times. This chain joins TRBV20-1 and TRBJ1-5, with 9 positions matching TRBD1. This CDR3 region has 13 residues. Germline CDR1 and CDR2: DFQATT and SNEGSKA (reference sequence). After removal of 6 bases from V and 7 bases from J, the junction contained 7 bases not matched to a gene. The CDR3 DNA is TGCAGTGCCGGGGACAGGGCTGGCCAGCCCCAGCATTTT. This codes for CSAGDRAGQPQHF.

This clonotype was detected ten times or more. V gene TRBV28 combines with J gene TRBJ2-5; a possible D gene is TRBD1 (5 bases). The CDR3 has 14 amino acids. Trimming left V 5 bases short and J 2 bases short, with 12 bases between. The germline CDR1 and CDR2 sequences are MDHEN and SYDVKM. CDR3 protein: CASSIPGIQETQYF. In DNA form, the CDR3 reads TGTGCCAGCAGTATACCAGGGATTCAAGAGACCCAGTACTTC.

The chain uses TRBV25-1 and TRBJ1-1; D is unclear. This CDR3 is 12 amino acids long. Trimming cost V 6 bases and J 7 bases, with 12 bases left between them. Germline loops: CDR1 MGHDK, CDR2 SYGVNS. CDR3 region: CASRPGWGEAFF. In nucleotides, the CDR3 is TGTGCCAGCAGGCCGGGCTGGGGTGAAGCTTTCTTT.

This clonotype was seen ten or more times. V and J are TRBV5-1 and TRBJ2-3, with 8 bases that match TRBD2. Germline assignment: CDR1 SGHRS and CDR2 YFSETQ. V was clipped by 0 bases and J by 0 bases; unmatched bases: 0. There are 15 residues in the CDR3. The DNA of the CDR3 is TGCGCCAGCAGCTTGGCTAGCGGGAGCACAGATACGCAGTATTTT. Protein: CASSLASGSTDTQYF.

This clonotype was counted many times. The chain has TRBV29-1 and TRBJ2-5, with 9 nucleotides matching TRBD1. Germline values: CDR1 SQVTM, CDR2 ANQGSEA. V lost 2 bases, J lost 5 bases, and 6 bases stayed unmatched. This CDR3 comprises 14 residues. This chain's CDR3 is CSVEPTGTGETQYF. CDR3 in DNA: TGCAGCGTTGAACCTACCGGGACAGGGGAGACCCAGTACTTC.

Turning to this clonotype: This sequence may be a read error, since a much larger clone differs from it by one base. This chain links TRBV7-8 with TRBJ2-5, with D tentatively TRBD1 (6 bases). Germline V gives CDR1 SGHVS, CDR2 FQNEAQ. The length of the CDR3 is 20 residues. CDR3 amino acids: CACSFLTGLSFSERKETQYF. The CDR3 DNA is TGTGCCTGCAGCTTCCTAACAGGGTTATCTTTTTCGGAGCGGAAAGAGACCCAGTACTTC.

There are many counts of this clonotype. CDR3 sequence (DNA): TGTGCCAGCAGCACGGGACTAGCGGGAGCCTCAGATACGCAGTATTTT. Amino acid sequence: CASSTGLAGASDTQYF. The V call is TRBV5-8, the J call TRBJ2-3, with 14 bases identical to TRBD2. The V gene's germline CDR1 is SGHTS and CDR2 YDEGEE. V was pared by 4 bases and J by 4 bases, with 5 bases of the junction left unmatched. The CDR3 covers 16 residues.

This clonotype was observed many times. The chain uses TRBV21-1 and TRBJ2-7; the table's D gene call, TRBD2, was not cross checked with the DNA. TRBV21-1 is tagged as a pseudogene. This CDR3 has 16 residues. The CDR3: CASSSCCGSPSYEQYF. CDR3 coding DNA: TGTGCCAGCAGCAGCTGTTGCGGGAGCCCCTCCTACGAGCAGTACTTC.

Of note for this clonotype: This may stem from a read error, because a much larger clone lies one nucleotide away. This rearrangement joins TRBV20-1 to TRBJ2-7; D possibly corresponds to TRBD2 (5 bases). V was pared by 3 bases and J by 3 bases, with 12 bases between. The CDR3 totals 13 residues. Per germline, CDR1 DFQATT and CDR2 SNEGSKA (reference sequence). CDR3 residues: CSARAGVHYEQYF. CDR3 DNA: TGCAGTGCTAGGGCGGGCGTACACTACGAGCAGTACTTC.

The sample holds many counts of this clonotype. The chain is built from TRBV28 and TRBJ2-5, with a tentative D call TRBD2 (6 bases). The V gene lost 3 bases and the J gene lost 2 bases, with 13 bases spanning the gap. Germline V lookup: CDR1 MDHEN, CDR2 SYDVKM. The CDR3 spans 15 residues. The CDR3 is CASSFLSAGQETQYF. The CDR3 nucleotides read TGTGCCAGCAGTTTCCTTTCGGCGGGGCAAGAGACCCAGTACTTC.

This clonotype was detected many times. This chain links TRBV12-3 or TRBV12-4 with TRBJ1-4, with D unresolved. This CDR3 contains 14 residues. The V end was cut by 2 bases, the J end by 6 bases, with 10 bases between. The CDR3 loop is CASSLWGVDEKLFF. CDR3 coding DNA: TGTGCCAGCAGTTTATGGGGTGTGGATGAAAAACTGTTTTTT.